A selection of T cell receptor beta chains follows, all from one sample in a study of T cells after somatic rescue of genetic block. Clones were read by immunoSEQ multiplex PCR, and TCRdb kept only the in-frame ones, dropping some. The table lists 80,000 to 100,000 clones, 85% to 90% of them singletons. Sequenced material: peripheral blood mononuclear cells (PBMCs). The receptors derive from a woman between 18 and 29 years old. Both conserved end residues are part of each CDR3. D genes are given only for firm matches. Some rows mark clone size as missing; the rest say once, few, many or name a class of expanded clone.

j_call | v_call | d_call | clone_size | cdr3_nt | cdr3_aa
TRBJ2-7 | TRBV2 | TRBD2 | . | TGTGCCAGCCTTTCCCGACTAGCTGTCGAGCAGTACTTC | CASLSRLAVEQYF
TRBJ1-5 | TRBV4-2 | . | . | TGTGCCAGCAGCCAATTGGGTGGTCAGCCCCAGCATTTT | CASSQLGGQPQHF
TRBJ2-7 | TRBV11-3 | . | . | TGTGCCAGCAGCTTCGGTGGCTCCTACGAGCAGTACTTC | CASSFGGSYEQYF
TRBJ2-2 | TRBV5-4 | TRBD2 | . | TGTGCCAGCAGCTTGAAGTCTAGCGGGAGTGCCGGGGAGCTGTTTTTT | CASSLKSSGSAGELFF
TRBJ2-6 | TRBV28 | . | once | TGTGCCAGCAGCGATTCTGGGGCCAACGTCCTGACTTTC | CASSDSGANVLTF
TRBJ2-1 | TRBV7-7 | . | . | TGTGCTAGCAGCTTGGGTGAAAGGTTGGAGCAGTTCTTC | CASSLGERLEQFF
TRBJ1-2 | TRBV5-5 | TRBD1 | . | TGTGCCAGCAGCCTCCGGACAGGGGGCTTGGGTGGCTACACCTTC | CASSLRTGGLGGYTF
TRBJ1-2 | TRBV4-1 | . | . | TGCGCCAGCAGCCACGCGGGACCAAAATACTATGGCTACACCTTC | CASSHAGPKYYGYTF
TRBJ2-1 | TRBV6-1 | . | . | TGTGCCAGCAGTGAAAGCTACAATGAGCAGTTCTTC | CASSESYNEQFF
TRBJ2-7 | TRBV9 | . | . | TGTGCCAGCAGCGGAACAGGGTCTCTCACCGAGCAGTACTTC | CASSGTGSLTEQYF
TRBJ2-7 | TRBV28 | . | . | TGTGCCAGCAGAGGAGGGGCCTACGAGCAGTACTTC | CASRGGAYEQYF
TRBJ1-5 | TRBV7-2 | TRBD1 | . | TGTGCCAGCAGCTTAGTGACAGGGGGCGGTCAGCCCCAGCATTTT | CASSLVTGGGQPQHF
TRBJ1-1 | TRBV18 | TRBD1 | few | TGTGCCAGCACCGGACAGGCGAACACTGAAGCTTTCTTT | CASTGQANTEAFF
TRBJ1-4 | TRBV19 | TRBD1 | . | TGTGCCAGTAGTAGACACTCAGGGGGGACTAATGAAAAACTGTTTTTT | CASSRHSGGTNEKLFF
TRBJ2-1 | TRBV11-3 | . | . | TGTGCCAGCACGATCACCGGGACCAACAATGAGCAGTTCTTC | CASTITGTNNEQFF
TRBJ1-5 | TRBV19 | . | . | TGTGCCAGTAGTTTATCGACAGGCCATAGCAATCAGCCCCAGCATTTT | CASSLSTGHSNQPQHF
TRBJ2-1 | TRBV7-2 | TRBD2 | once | TGTGCCAGCAGCCCCCGACTAGCGGGAGGGCCGGTCTTATACAATGAGCAGTTCTTC | CASSPRLAGGPVLYNEQFF
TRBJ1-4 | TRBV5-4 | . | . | TGTGCCAGCAGCCGCGGGGGGACCCCAACTAATGAAAAACTGTTTTTT | CASSRGGTPTNEKLFF
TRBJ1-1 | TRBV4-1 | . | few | TGCGCCAGCAGCCAACAAACAGGCACCCCCGCAGCTTTCTTT | CASSQQTGTPAAFF
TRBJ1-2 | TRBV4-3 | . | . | TGCGCCAGCAGCCACAGACTGACGGGGGAGGACTATGGCTACACCTTC | CASSHRLTGEDYGYTF
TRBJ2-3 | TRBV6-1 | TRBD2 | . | TGTGCCAGCAACGGACTAGCGGCCACAGATACGCAGTATTTT | CASNGLAATDTQYF
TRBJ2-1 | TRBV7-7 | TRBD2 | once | TGTGCTAGCAGTGCCACTAGCGGGATCGGAGATGAGCAGTTCTTC | CASSATSGIGDEQFF
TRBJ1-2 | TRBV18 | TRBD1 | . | TGTGCCAGCTCACCAAGTAGTGGAGGACAGGGGTTAAATGGCTACACCTTC | CASSPSSGGQGLNGYTF
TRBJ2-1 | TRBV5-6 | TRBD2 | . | TGTGCCAGCAGCTTTATGGGGACTAGCTCCTACAATGAGCAGTTCTTC | CASSFMGTSSYNEQFF
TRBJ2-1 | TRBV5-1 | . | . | TGCGCCAGCAGCTTGGTGGTGGGTGAGCAGTTCTTC | CASSLVVGEQFF
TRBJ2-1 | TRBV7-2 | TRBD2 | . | TGTGCCAGCAGCTTAGCGGGAGGGTACAATGAGCAGTTCTTC | CASSLAGGYNEQFF
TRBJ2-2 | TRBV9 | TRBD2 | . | TGTGCCAGCAGCGGGAGAGCGGGAGGCCAATTACACGGCGGGGAGCTGTTTTTT | CASSGRAGGQLHGGELFF
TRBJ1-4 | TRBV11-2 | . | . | TGTGCCAGCAGCTTAAGCCGGGGAGGCGAAAAACTGTTTTTT | CASSLSRGGEKLFF
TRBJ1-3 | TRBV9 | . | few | TGTGCCAGCAGCGTAGCTACGGACGGAAACACCATATATTTT | CASSVATDGNTIYF
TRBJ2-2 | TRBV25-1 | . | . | TGTGCCAGCAGTGAGGCAGGGGAGCTGTTTTTT | CASSEAGELFF
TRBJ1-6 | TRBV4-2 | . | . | TGTGCCAGCAGCCAAGATCCGGGAGAGCGATCACCCCTCCACTTT | CASSQDPGERSPLHF
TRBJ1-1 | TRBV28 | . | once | TGTGCCAGCAGTTTCCCAGGGCTCCTTTGGGCTGAAGCTTTCTTT | CASSFPGLLWAEAFF
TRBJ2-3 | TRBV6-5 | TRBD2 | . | TGTGCCAGCAGTTGGAGTAGCGGGAGTCCCCCCGATACGCAGTATTTT | CASSWSSGSPPDTQYF
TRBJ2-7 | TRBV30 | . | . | TGTGCCTGGAGAGGGATCCCCTACGAGCAGTACTTC | CAWRGIPYEQYF
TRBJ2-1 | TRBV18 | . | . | TGTGCCAGCTCACCACTGGGCGCGAACAGGGCGGATGGTGAGCAGTTCTTC | CASSPLGANRADGEQFF
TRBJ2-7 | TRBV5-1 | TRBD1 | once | TGCGCCAGCAGCTTATTTCAGGGGGCCTATGAGCAGTACTTC | CASSLFQGAYEQYF
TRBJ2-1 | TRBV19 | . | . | TGTGCCAGTAGTATTCGGGGCTTACCCCGCAATGAGCAGTTCTTC | CASSIRGLPRNEQFF
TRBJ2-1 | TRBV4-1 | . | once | TGCGCCAGCAGCCAAGATAATAGTGCACCCTATTACAATGAGCAGTTCTTC | CASSQDNSAPYYNEQFF
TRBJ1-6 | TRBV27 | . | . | TGTGCCAGCAGTTGGTCCAATTCACCCCTCCACTTT | CASSWSNSPLHF
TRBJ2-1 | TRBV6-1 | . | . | TGTGCCAGCAGTGAAATGGGGGGCGCGGAAGGTGAGCAGTTCTTC | CASSEMGGAEGEQFF
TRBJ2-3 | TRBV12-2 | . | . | TGTGCAAGTCGCCTGAGCCTGTGTATTGCCGGAGGCACAGATACGCAGTATTTT | CASRLSLCIAGGTDTQYF
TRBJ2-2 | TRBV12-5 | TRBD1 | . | TGTGCTAGTGGAACTCGACAGGGTGTCGACACCGGGGAGCTGTTTTTT | CASGTRQGVDTGELFF
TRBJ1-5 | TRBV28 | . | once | TGTGCCAGCAGTTTAGAGCTGGGCGGCCTAACAAAGCCCCAGCATTTT | CASSLELGGLTKPQHF
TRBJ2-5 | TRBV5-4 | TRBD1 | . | TGTGCCAGCAGCGCCAGGGGGCTCGAGACCCAGTACTTC | CASSARGLETQYF
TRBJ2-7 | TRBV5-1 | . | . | TGCGCCAGCAGCTTGGGCCCCGGGCTGGACGAGCAGTACTTC | CASSLGPGLDEQYF
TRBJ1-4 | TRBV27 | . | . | TGTGCCAGCAGTTTAGGTGCTTCGGGGAAACTGTTTTTT | CASSLGASGKLFF
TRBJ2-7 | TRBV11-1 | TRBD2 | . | TGTGCCAGCAGCTCTGAAATAGCGGGATTAGGCTACGAGCAGTACTTC | CASSSEIAGLGYEQYF
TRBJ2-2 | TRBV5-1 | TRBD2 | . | TGCGCCAGCAGCCGCACCGGGACTAGCGGGACTTTCGGCACCGGGGAGCTGTTTTTT | CASSRTGTSGTFGTGELFF
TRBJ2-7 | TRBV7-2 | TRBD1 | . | TGTGCCAGCAGCCCCGACAGGGGGTATTACGAGCAGTACTTC | CASSPDRGYYEQYF
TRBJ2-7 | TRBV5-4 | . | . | TGTGCCAGCAGCTTGGAAGACAGACCCTACGAGCAGTACTTC | CASSLEDRPYEQYF
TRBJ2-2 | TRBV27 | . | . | TGTGCCAGCAGTTTATTTCCCGGGGAGCTGTTTTTT | CASSLFPGELFF
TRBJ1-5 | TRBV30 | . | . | TGTGCCTGGAGCGGGGGAACCAATCAGCCCCAGCATTTT | CAWSGGTNQPQHF
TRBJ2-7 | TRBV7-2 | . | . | TGTGCCAGCAGCTTAGGGCGACAGGCAGGGGAGCAGTACTTC | CASSLGRQAGEQYF
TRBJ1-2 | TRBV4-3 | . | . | TGCGCCAGCAGCCAAGTAGGGGGGGGAGCTAACTATGGCTACACCTTC | CASSQVGGGANYGYTF
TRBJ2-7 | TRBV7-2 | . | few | TGTGCCAGCAGCTTAGCGAACCCCCGTAGCGACTCCTACGAGCAGTACTTC | CASSLANPRSDSYEQYF
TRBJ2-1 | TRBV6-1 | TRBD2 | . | TGTGCCAGCAGTGCACGGACTAGCGGCCTTAGAGGGAGTGAGCAGTTCTTC | CASSARTSGLRGSEQFF
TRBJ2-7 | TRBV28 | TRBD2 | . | TGTGCCAGCAGCCTTGTCTCGGGGGGTACTAGCGAGCAGTACTTC | CASSLVSGGTSEQYF
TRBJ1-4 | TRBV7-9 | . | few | TGTGCCAGCTCCCTGGCAGGGGACGAAAAACTGTTTTTT | CASSLAGDEKLFF
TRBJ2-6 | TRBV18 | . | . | TGTGCCAGCTCACCATCGCCAGACAGCAAGTCCTCTGGGGCCAACGTCCTGACTTTC | CASSPSPDSKSSGANVLTF